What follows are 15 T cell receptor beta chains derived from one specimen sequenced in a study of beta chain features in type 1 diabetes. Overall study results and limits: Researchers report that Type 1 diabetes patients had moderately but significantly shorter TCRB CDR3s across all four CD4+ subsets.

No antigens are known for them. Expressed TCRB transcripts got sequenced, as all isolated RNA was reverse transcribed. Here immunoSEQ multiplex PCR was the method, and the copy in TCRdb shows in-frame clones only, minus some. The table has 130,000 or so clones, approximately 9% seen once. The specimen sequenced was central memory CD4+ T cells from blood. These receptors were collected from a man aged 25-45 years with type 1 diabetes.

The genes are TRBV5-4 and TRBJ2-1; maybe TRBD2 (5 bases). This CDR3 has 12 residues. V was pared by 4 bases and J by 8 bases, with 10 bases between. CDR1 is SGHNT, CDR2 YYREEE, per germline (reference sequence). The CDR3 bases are TGTGCCAGCAGCCCCCTCGGGGATGAGCAGTTCTTC. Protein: CASSPLGDEQFF.

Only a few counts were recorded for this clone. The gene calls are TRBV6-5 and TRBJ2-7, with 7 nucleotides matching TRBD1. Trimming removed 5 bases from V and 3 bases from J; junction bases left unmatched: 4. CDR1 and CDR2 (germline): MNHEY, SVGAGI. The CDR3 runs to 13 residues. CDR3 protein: CASSAYRGYEQYF. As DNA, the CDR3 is TGTGCCAGCAGTGCATACAGGGGCTACGAGCAGTACTTC.

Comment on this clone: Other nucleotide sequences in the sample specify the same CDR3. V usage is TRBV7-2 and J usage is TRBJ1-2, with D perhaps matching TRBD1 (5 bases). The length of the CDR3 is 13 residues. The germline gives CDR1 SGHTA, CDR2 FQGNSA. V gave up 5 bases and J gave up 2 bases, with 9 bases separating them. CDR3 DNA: TGTGCCAGCAGCCGTGACAGAAACTATGGCTACACCTTC. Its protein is CASSRDRNYGYTF.

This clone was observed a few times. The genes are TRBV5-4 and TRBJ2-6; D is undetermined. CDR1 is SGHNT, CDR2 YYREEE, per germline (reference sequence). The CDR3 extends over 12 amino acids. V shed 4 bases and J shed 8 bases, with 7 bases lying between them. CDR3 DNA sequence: TGTGCCAGCAGCATTGTCACCAACGTCCTGACTTTC. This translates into CASSIVTNVLTF. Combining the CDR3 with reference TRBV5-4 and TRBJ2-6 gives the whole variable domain ETGVTQSPTHLIKTRGQQVTLRCSSQSGHNTVSWYQQALGQGPQFIFQYYREEENGRGNFPPRFSGLQFPNYSSELNVNALELDDSALYLCASSIVTNVLTFGAGSRLTVL.

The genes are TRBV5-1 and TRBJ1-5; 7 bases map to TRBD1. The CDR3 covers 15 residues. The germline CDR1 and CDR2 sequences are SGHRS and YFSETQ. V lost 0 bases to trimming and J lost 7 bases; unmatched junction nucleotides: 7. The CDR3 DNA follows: TGCGCCAGCAGCTTGGAAGGGGGCGAGGGGCAGCCCCAGCATTTT. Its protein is CASSLEGGEGQPQHF.

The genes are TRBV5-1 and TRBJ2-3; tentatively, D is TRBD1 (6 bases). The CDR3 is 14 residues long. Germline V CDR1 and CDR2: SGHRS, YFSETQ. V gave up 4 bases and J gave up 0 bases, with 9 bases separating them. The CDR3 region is CASSLDSSTDTQYF. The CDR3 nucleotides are TGCGCCAGCAGCCTGGACAGCAGCACAGATACGCAGTATTTT. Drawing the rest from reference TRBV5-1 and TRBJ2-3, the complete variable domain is KAGVTQTPRYLIKTRGQQVTLSCSPISGHRSVSWYQQTPGQGLQFLFEYFSETQRNKGNFPGRFSGRQFSNSRSEMNVSTLELGDSALYLCASSLDSSTDTQYFGPGTRLTVL.

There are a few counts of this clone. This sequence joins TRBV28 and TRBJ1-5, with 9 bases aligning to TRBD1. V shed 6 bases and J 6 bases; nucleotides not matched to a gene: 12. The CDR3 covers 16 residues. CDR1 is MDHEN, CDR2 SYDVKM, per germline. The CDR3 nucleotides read TGTGCCAGCAGCGCTACAGGGGGCGCTTCTGGTCAGCCCCAGCATTTT. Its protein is CASSATGGASGQPQHF.

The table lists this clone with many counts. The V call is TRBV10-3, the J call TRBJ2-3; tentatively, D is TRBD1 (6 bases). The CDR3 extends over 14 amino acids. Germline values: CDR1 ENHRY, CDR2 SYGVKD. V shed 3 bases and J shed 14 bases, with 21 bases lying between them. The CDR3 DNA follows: TGTGCCATCAGTGAAAACCCTTCGCAGGGGTCGCCGTATTTT. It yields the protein CAISENPSQGSPYF.

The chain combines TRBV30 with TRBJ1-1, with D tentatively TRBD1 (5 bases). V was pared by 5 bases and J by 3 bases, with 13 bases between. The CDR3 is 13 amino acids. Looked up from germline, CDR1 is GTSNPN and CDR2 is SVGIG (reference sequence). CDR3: CAWQLGGDTEAFF. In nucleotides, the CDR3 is TGTGCCTGGCAACTGGGGGGGGACACTGAAGCTTTCTTT.

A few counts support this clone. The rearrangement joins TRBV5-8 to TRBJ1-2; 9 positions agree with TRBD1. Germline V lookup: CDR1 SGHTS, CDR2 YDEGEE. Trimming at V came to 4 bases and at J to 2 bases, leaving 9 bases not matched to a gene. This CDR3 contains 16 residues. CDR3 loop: CASSPKAGTGNYGYTF. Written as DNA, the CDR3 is TGTGCCAGCAGCCCGAAGGCCGGGACAGGGAACTATGGCTACACCTTC.

CDR3 protein: CASSFQPSGYTDTQYF. For the CDR3, the DNA is TGTGCCAGCAGCTTCCAACCTAGCGGCTACACAGATACGCAGTATTTT. This chain uses TRBV11-2 with TRBJ2-3; 7 nucleotides match TRBD2. Germline CDR1 and CDR2: SGHAT and FQNNGV. J lost 2 bases, V lost 3 bases, and 8 bases had no gene match. This CDR3 is built from 16 residues.

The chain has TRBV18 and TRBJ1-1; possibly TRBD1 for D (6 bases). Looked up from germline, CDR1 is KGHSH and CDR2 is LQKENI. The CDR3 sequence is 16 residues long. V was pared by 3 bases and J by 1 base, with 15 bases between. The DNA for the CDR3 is TGTGCCAGCTCACCCGACGTACAGGGTCGGAACACTGAAGCTTTCTTT. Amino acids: CASSPDVQGRNTEAFF.

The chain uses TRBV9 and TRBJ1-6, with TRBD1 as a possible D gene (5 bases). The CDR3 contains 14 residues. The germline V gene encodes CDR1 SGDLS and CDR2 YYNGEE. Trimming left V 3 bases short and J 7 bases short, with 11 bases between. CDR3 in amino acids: CASSAWGGNSPLHF. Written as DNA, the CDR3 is TGTGCCAGCAGCGCATGGGGGGGGAATTCACCCCTCCACTTT. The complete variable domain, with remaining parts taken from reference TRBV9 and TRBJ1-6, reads DSGVTQTPKHLITATGQRVTLRCSPRSGDLSVYWYQQSLDQGLQFLIQYYNGEERAKGNILERFSAQQFPDLHSELNLSSLELGDSALYFCASSAWGGNSPLHFGNGTRLTVT.

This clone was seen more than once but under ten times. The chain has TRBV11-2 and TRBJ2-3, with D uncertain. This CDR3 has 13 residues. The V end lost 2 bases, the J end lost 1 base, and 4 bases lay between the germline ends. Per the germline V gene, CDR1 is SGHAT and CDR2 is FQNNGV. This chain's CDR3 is CASSLTGTDTQYF. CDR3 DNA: TGTGCCAGCAGCTTAACAGGCACAGATACGCAGTATTTT.

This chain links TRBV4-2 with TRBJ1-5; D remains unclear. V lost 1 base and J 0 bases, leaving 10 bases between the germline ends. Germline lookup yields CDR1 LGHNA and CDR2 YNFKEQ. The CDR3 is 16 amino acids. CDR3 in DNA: TGTGCCAGCAGCCAAGTCGAGGGTTATAGCAATCAGCCCCAGCATTTT. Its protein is CASSQVEGYSNQPQHF.